A selection of T cell receptor beta chains follows, all from one sample in a study of blood T cell repertoires in COVID-19. Here immunoSEQ multiplex PCR was the method, and the copy in TCRdb shows in-frame clones only, minus some. The sample records some 160,000 clones, over 75% being singletons. Specimen: peripheral blood. The receptor set was obtained from a man in his 70s with active or convalescent COVID-19. Each CDR3 is given with its conserved first and last residue. D genes are given only for firm matches. Clone size is not always given. Where it is, it says once, few, many or a class for expanded clones.

>TRBJ1-6|NA|TRBV6-5|TRBD1
TGTGCCAGTTTTCTGGGACAGCTTAATTCACCCCTCCACTTT
CASFLGQLNSPLHF
>TRBJ1-2|few|TRBV7-2|NA
TGTGCCAGCAGCTTTCCGGGGAACTATGGCTACACCTTC
CASSFPGNYGYTF
>TRBJ1-2|once|TRBV6-6|NA
TGTGCCAGCAGTACCCATTTGATGGCCGGGGTTTATGGCTACACCTTC
CASSTHLMAGVYGYTF
>TRBJ1-1|NA|TRBV4-3|TRBD1
TGCGCAGTCGGGAGGGGGCTTACTGAAGCTTTCTTT
CAVGRGLTEAFF
>TRBJ2-7|NA|TRBV10-3|TRBD2
TGTGCCATCAGTGAGTCAGGGGCTAGCGGGAGATATTACGAGCAGTACTTC
CAISESGASGRYYEQYF
>TRBJ1-2|NA|TRBV3-1/TRBV3-2|NA
TGTGCCAGCAGCCTCCTGGGGGGGGCCGGTAACTATGGCTACACCTTC
CASSLLGGAGNYGYTF
>TRBJ2-1|NA|TRBV5-1|TRBD2
TGCGCCAGCAGCTTGGGCGGGAGTGCAAATGAGCAGTTCTTC
CASSLGGSANEQFF
>TRBJ2-7|NA|TRBV12-3/TRBV12-4|TRBD1
TGTGCCAGCAGTTTAGGTCGGGACAGGGAGGGGTACTTC
CASSLGRDREGYF
>TRBJ1-4|once|TRBV18|NA
TGTGCCAGCTCACCAGGGCCGCAGGGGTCAACTAATGAAAAACTGTTTTTT
CASSPGPQGSTNEKLFF
>TRBJ2-3|NA|TRBV5-1|NA
TGCGCCAGCAGCTCGATTGCAGGGAGCACAGATACGCAGTATTTT
CASSSIAGSTDTQYF
>TRBJ2-7|NA|TRBV18|NA
TGTGCCAGCTCACCACGTGGGCCCTCCCCCTACGAGCAGTACTTC
CASSPRGPSPYEQYF